This TCR beta chain was retrieved from a study of blood T cell repertoires in COVID-19. Across the study: Whether acute or convalescent, the COVID-19 samples came from the United States, Italy and Spain.

The repertoire was sequenced with immunoSEQ multiplex PCR; TCRdb's copy has only in-frame clones and lacks some. The data contain roughly 40,000 clones, roughly 80% of them singletons. The sequencing sample was made of peripheral blood. The TCR originated in a human donor in a cohort sampled during active COVID-19.

The CDR3 DNA reads TGTGCCAGCAGCCAAGATGGAGCGCTCTACGAGCAGTACTTC. Its translation: CASSQDGALYEQYF. This sequence joins TRBV3-1 (or the pseudogene TRBV3-2) and TRBJ2-7; D is undetermined. The CDR3 runs 14 residues. V was shortened by 0 bases and J by 3 bases, with 9 bases between the two germline ends. Germline CDR1 reads LGHDT; CDR2 reads YNNKEL (reference sequence).